This T cell receptor beta chain came from a study of response to subunit inactivated influenza vaccine. MiXCR was run by TCRdb on the RT-PCR reads, yielding one entry per CDR3 protein. Among roughly 700,000 distinct CDR3 sequences, approximately 15% were seen once, and the ten largest hold less than 9%. General study findings and limits: T cells newly recruited by each seasonal influenza vaccination are few, the authors suggested.

V dropped 2 bases and J dropped 1; count of bases not matched to a gene: 16. This CDR3 has 19 residues. The germline V gene has CDR1 MNHEY and CDR2 SMNVEV (reference sequence). This clonotype was detected a few times. Its antigen remains unknown. Sequencing used PBMCs from blood, obtained approximately 15 days before vaccination. This receptor was identified in a man aged 50 to 59 who received an inactivated influenza vaccine. The J gene is TRBJ2-5, the V gene TRBV27, with 7 bases aligning to TRBD2. The CDR3 DNA is TGTGCCAGCAGTTTAAAGCCCCTAGCGGCCACTTCTTCCCAAGAGACCCAGTACTTC. This translates into CASSLKPLAATSSQETQYF.